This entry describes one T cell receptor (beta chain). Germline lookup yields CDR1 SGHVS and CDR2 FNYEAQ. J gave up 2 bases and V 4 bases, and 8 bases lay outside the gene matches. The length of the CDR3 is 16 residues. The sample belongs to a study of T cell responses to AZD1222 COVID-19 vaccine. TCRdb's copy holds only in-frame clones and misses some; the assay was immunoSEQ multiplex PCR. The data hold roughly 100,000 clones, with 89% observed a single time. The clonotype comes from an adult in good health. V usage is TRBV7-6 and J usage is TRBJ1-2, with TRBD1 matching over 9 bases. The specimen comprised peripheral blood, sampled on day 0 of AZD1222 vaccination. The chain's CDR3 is CASSSSPGQGNYGYTF. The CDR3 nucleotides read TGTGCCAGCAGCTCCTCTCCGGGACAGGGCAACTATGGCTACACCTTC.